This TCR beta chain was recovered during a study of cytomegalovirus exposure and HLA in healthy donors. Study-wide context: Researchers found that about 84% of over 350 genotyped donors fell within the Caucasian-associated ancestry cluster. General study results and limits: TCR beta V- and J-gene trimming, according to a later analysis, was linked to a missense DCLRE1C variant. Segments of the TCR beta V type were, in most cases, productive about 87% or about 30% of the time in an earlier analysis. Immune exposure information available was restricted to CMV serostatus.

PCR was performed using 60 Vbeta and 13 Jbeta primers. This table comes from immunoSEQ multiplex PCR, and its TCRdb copy is limited to in-frame clones, with some not included. In the table there are around 130,000 clones, around 81% of which are singletons. With 5 bases removed from V and 2 bases from J, the gap between germline ends came to 14 bases. The CDR3 extends over 15 amino acids. CDR1 LNHDA and CDR2 SQIVND come from the germline V gene (reference sequence). Comments on this clone: Its antigen is currently unknown.

The sequence was collected from a woman aged 40 to 50 in good health and CMV-seronegative. Sequencing input: PBMCs. J is TRBJ2-3 and V is TRBV19, with D possibly being TRBD2 (6 bases). The chain's CDR3 is CASSPQEGSTDTQYF. In nucleotides, the CDR3 is TGTGCCAGTAGTCCCCAGGAGGGATCCACAGATACGCAGTATTTT.